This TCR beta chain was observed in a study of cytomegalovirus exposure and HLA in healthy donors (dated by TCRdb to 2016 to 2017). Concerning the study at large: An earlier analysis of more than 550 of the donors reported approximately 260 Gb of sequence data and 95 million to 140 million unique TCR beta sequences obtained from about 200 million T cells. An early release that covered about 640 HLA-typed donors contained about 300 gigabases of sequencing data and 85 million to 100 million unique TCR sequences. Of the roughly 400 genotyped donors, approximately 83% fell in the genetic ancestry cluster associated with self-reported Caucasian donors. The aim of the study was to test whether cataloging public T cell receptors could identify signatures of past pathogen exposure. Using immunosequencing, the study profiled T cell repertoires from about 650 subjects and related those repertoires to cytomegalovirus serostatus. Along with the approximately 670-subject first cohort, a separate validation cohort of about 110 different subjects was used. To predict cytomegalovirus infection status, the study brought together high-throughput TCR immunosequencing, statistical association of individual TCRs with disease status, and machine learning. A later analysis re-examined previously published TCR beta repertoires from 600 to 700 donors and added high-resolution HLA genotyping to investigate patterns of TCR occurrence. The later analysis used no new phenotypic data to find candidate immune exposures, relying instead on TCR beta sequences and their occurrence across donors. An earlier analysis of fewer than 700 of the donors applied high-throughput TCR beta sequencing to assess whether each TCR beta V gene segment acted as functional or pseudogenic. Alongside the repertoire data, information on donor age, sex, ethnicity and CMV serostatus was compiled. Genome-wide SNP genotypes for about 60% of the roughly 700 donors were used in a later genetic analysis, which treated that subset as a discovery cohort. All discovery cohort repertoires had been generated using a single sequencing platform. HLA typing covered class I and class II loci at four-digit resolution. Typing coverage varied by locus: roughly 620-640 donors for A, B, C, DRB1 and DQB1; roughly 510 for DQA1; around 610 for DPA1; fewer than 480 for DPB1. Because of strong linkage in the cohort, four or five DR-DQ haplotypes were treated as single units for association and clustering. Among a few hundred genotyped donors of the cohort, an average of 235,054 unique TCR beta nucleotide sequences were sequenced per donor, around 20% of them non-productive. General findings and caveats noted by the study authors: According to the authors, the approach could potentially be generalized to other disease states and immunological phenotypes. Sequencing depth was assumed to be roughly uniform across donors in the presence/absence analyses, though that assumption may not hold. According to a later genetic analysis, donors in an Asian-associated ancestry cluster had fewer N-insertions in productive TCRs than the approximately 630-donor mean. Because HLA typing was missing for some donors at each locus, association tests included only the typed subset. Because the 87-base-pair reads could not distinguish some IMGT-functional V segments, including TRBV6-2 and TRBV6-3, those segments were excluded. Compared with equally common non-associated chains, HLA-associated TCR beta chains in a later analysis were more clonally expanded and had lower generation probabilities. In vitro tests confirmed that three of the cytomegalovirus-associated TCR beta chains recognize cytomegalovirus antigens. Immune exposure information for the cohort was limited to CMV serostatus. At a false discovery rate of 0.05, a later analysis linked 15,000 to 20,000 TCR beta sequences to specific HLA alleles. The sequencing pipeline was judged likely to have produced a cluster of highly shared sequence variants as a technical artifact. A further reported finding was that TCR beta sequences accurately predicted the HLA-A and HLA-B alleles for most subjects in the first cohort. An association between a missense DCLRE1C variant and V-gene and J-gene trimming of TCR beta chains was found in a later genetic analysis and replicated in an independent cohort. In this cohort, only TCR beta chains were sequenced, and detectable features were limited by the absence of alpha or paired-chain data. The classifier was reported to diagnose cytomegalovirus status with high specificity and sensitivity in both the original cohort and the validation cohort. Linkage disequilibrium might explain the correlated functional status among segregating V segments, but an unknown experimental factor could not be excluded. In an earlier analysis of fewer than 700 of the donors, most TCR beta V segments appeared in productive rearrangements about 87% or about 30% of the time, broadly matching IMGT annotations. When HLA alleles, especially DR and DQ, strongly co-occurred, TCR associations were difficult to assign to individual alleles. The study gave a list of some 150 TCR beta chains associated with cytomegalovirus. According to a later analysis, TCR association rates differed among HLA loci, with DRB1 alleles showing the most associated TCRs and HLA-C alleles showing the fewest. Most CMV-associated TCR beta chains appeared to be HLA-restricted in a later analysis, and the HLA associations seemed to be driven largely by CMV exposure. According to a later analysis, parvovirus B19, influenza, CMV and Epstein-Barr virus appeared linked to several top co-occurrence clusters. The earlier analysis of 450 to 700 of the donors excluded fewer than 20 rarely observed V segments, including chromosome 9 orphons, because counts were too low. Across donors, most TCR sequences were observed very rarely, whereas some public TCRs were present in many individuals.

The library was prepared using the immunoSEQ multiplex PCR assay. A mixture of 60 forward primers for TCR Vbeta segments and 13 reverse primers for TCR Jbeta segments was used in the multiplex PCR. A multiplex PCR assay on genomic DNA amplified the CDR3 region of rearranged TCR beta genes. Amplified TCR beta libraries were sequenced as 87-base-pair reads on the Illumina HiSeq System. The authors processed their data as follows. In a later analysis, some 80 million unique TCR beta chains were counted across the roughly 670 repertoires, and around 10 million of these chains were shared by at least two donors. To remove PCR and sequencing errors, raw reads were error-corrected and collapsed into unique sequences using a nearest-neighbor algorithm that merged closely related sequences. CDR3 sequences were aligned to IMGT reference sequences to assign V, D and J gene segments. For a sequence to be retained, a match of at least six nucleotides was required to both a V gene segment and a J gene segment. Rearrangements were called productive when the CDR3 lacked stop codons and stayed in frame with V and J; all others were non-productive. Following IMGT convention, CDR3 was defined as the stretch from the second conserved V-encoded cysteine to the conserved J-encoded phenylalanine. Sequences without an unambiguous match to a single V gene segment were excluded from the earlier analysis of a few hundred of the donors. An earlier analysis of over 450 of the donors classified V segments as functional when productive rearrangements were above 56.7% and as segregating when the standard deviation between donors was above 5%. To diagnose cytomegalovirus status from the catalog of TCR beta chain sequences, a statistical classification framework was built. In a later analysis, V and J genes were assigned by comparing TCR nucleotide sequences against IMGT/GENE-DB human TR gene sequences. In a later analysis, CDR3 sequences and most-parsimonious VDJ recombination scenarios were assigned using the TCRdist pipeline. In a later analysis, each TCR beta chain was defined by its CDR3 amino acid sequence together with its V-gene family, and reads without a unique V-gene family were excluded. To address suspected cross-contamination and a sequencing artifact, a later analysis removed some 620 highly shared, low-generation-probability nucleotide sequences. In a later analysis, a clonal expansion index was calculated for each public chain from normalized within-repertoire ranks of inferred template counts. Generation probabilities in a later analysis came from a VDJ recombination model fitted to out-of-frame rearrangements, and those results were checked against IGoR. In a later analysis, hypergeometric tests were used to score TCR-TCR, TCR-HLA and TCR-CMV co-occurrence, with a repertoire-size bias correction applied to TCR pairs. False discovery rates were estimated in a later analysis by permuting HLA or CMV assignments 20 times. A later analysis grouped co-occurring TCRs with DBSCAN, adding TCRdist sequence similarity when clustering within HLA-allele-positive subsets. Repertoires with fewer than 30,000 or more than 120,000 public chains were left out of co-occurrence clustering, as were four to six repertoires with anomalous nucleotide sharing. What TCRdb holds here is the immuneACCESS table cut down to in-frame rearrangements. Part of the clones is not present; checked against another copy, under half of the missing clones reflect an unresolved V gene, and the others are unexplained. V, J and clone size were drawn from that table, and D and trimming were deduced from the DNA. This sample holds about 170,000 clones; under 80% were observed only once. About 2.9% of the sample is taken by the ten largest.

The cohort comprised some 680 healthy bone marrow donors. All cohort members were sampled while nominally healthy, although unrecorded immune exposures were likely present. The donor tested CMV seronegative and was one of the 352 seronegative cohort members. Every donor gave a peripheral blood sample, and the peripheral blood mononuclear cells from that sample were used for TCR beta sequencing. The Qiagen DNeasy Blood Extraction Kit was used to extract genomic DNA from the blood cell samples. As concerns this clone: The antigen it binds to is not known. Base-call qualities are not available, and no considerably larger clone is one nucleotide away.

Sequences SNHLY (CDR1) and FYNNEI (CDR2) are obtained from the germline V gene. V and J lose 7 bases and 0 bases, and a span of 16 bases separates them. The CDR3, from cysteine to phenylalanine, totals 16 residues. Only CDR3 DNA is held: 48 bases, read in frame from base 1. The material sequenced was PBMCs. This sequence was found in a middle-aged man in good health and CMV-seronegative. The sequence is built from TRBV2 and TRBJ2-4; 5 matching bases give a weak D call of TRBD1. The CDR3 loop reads CASNPTIRVAKNIQYF. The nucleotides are TGTGCCAGCAATCCAACAATCAGGGTAGCCAAAAACATTCAGTACTTC. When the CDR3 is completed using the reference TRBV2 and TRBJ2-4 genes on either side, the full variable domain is EPEVTQTPSHQVTQMGQEVILRCVPISNHLYFYWYRQILGQKVEFLVSFYNNEISEKSEIFDDQFSVERPDGSNFTLKIRSTKLEDSAMYFCASNPTIRVAKNIQYFGAGTRLSVL.